Listed below are T cell receptor beta chains from one sample, sequenced in a study of blood T cell repertoires in COVID-19. Clones were sequenced by immunoSEQ multiplex PCR, and TCRdb holds only the in-frame ones, with some missing. The repertoire has around 300,000 clones, roughly 89% of them found once; the top ten carry 0.94%. The material sequenced was peripheral blood. The receptors shown here come from a woman in her 40s who had recovered from COVID-19. Each CDR3 is given with its conserved first and last residue. A D gene is named only where the DNA matches it firmly.

v_call d_call cdr3_aa
TRBV4-1 TRBD1 CASSHRGGNQPQHF
TRBV11-2 TRBD2 CASSFVGGPFGSYEQYF
TRBV30 - CAWSAEYNSPLHF
TRBV29-1 TRBD2 CSVEESGTRGTDTQYF
TRBV6-7 TRBD1 CASTWTGVTYEQYF
TRBV12-5 - CASGPEFGTQYF
TRBV11-2 - CASSLDLWGRSYGYTF
TRBV5-1 - CASSLAGAGSSGNTGELFF
TRBV18 - CASSPGDPRSYEQYF
TRBV7-7 TRBD2 CASSLGRLAGAETQYF
TRBV11-3 - CASSFSREDSYEQYF
TRBV24-1 TRBD1 CATSDPTGRGNYGYTF
TRBV3-1/TRBV3-2 - CASSQRELSYEQYF
TRBV6-5 TRBD2 CASRGSLDTDTQYF
TRBV28 - CASSSPTVGYEQYF
TRBV6-5 TRBD2 CASSYTSGFTDTQYF
TRBV5-6 TRBD2 CASSLVLAGAQKGGNEQFF
TRBV6-5 - CASSQGRNEKLFF
TRBV7-9 - CASSNWGSGNNNEQFF
TRBV6-5 TRBD1 CASREGAGETQYF